This T cell receptor beta chain comes out of a study of blood T cells in healthy people across ages. The CDR3 is 13 residues long. V was shortened by 4 bases and J by 7 bases, with 12 bases between the two germline ends. The germline V gene encodes CDR1 SGHNT and CDR2 YYREEE (reference sequence). A second PCR of about 6 to 11 cycles used a sample-barcoded 5' primer and a J-beta primer mix. TCRdb reprocessed the 5' RACE reads via MiXCR and lists one record per CDR3 protein. The sample consists of 700,000 or so distinct CDR3 sequences, about a fifth of them appearing once. Study results and caveats: Long-lived donors had more naive CD4+ cells and higher diversity than aged donors.

As concerns this clonotype: Its antigen is unknown.

The sequencing input was blood. The receptor was isolated from a man between 65 and 80 years old in good health. This sequence joins TRBV5-4 and TRBJ2-1; D unclear. The CDR3: CASSVVWRNEQFF. In nucleotides, the CDR3 is TGTGCCAGCAGCGTGGTGTGGCGGAATGAGCAGTTCTTC.